This TCR beta chain was found in a study of CXCR3-negative and CXCR3-positive naive CD8 T cells. Study-wide results and caveats: Surface CD5 looked about the same in the naive subsets, so the authors worked out TCR strength from TRB CDR3 properties. Naive cells that were CXCR3-positive had more hydrophobic TRB CDR3s (compared with CXCR3-negative naive cells).

TRB cDNA libraries were made by UMI-labeled 5' RACE. With the 5' RACE reads reprocessed, TCRdb shows one record per CDR3 protein and no DNA. The sample has some 130,000 distinct CDR3 sequences, and its top ten clones hold around 0.41%. The CDR3 sequence is 14 residues long. CDR1 SGDLS and CDR2 YYNGEE come from the germline V gene. Remarks on this clonotype: Its cognate antigen is unknown.

The chain joins TRBV9 to TRBJ2-7; TCRdb selects TRBD1, and the lack of DNA leaves this call unchecked. This TCR derives from a human donor in good health. Some clones in this sample may be carry-over from other donors' samples. Sequencing used naive CXCR3+ CD8+ T cells from blood. As for subset: CD45RO-CCR7+CD27+CD95- naive CD8+ T cells expressing CXCR3 (TNR3+). CDR3 region: CASSVSGTGHEQYF.